These T cell receptor beta chains were read from a single sample in a study of shared clonotypes between healthy human individuals. TCRdb's copy holds only in-frame clones and misses some; the assay was immunoSEQ multiplex PCR. Counted here are roughly 2,000,000 clones, just under 95% occurring once; the ten biggest clones make up 0.95% to 1.5%. Sequenced: naive CD8+ T cells sorted from blood. The receptors derive from a man aged 18 to 29 in good health. Both conserved end residues are part of each CDR3. A D gene is named only where the DNA matches it firmly. Size values are once, few and many counts, or a class for expanded clones, and some rows have none.

>NA|14|TRBJ1-1|NA|TRBV4-1
CASSQERGNTEAFF
TGCGCCAGCAGCCAAGAACGGGGGAACACTGAAGCTTTCTTT
>NA|15|TRBJ2-3|NA|TRBV27
CASSLRFLPTDTQYF
TGTGCCAGCAGTTTAAGGTTTTTGCCCACAGATACGCAGTATTTT
>NA|16|TRBJ2-1|NA|TRBV11-2
CASSSVAEDSYNEQFF
TGTGCCAGCAGCTCCGTAGCGGAAGACTCCTACAATGAGCAGTTCTTC
>NA|14|TRBJ2-7|NA|TRBV7-7
CASGLRGPSYEQYF
TGTGCTAGCGGCCTTCGGGGGCCCTCCTACGAGCAGTACTTC
>NA|13|TRBJ1-1|NA|TRBV7-9
CASGPGPDTEAFF
TGTGCCAGCGGTCCGGGGCCCGACACTGAAGCTTTCTTT
>NA|17|TRBJ2-3|NA|TRBV6-1
CASSALKGGAYTDTQYF
TGTGCCAGCAGTGCCCTGAAGGGGGGAGCATACACAGATACGCAGTATTTT
>NA|15|TRBJ2-2|NA|TRBV27
CASSLFTSGTGELFF
TGTGCCAGCAGTTTATTTACTAGTGGCACCGGGGAGCTGTTTTTT
>NA|19|TRBJ2-1|TRBD2|TRBV7-2
CASSHSEPSSGYSYNEQFF
TGTGCCAGCAGCCATAGTGAACCCTCTAGCGGGTACTCCTACAATGAGCAGTTCTTC
>NA|15|TRBJ2-7|TRBD1|TRBV5-1
CASSFPGQGYYEQYF
TGCGCCAGCAGCTTCCCGGGACAGGGCTACTACGAGCAGTACTTC
>NA|16|TRBJ2-7|TRBD1|TRBV6-5
CASSFPTGQGFYEQYF
TGTGCCAGCAGTTTCCCAACGGGACAGGGGTTCTACGAGCAGTACTTC
>NA|13|TRBJ1-2|TRBD1|TRBV6-1
CASRTGGYYGYTF
TGTGCCAGCAGGACAGGGGGCTACTATGGCTACACCTTC
>NA|13|TRBJ2-7|NA|TRBV19
CASSITVSYEQYF
TGTGCCAGTAGTATTACGGTGTCCTACGAGCAGTACTTC
>NA|15|TRBJ2-5|TRBD2|TRBV15
CATSTGTTLEETQYF
TGTGCCACCAGCACAGGGACTACCCTGGAGGAGACCCAGTACTTC
>NA|16|TRBJ2-3|NA|TRBV5-1
CASSFLLTGEGDTQYF
TGCGCCAGCAGCTTTCTATTGACAGGGGAGGGAGATACGCAGTATTTT
>NA|15|TRBJ2-3|TRBD2|TRBV4-1
CASSGLAGTTDTQYF
TGCGCCAGCAGCGGACTAGCGGGCACCACAGATACGCAGTATTTT
>NA|14|TRBJ2-7|NA|TRBV7-9
CASSSGGQTYEQYF
TGTGCCAGCAGCTCGGGTGGCCAAACCTACGAGCAGTACTTC
>NA|14|TRBJ2-2|NA|TRBV28
CASSFRRGSGELFF
TGTGCCAGCAGTTTTAGGAGGGGATCGGGGGAGCTGTTTTTT
>NA|14|TRBJ2-3|TRBD2|TRBV6-1
CASSIFGGTDTQYF
TGTGCCAGCAGCATCTTCGGGGGGACAGATACGCAGTATTTT
>NA|14|TRBJ1-1|NA|TRBV4-1
CASSQGGPNTEAFF
TGCGCCAGCAGCCAAGGGGGACCTAACACTGAAGCTTTCTTT
>NA|14|TRBJ1-1|NA|TRBV28
CASSPRGWGTEAFF
TGTGCCAGCAGTCCCAGGGGCTGGGGCACTGAAGCTTTCTTT
>NA|17|TRBJ2-3|TRBD2|TRBV7-9
CASSPRVAGGRSDTQYF
TGTGCCAGCAGCCCCCGGGTAGCGGGGGGTAGGTCAGATACGCAGTATTTT
>NA|14|TRBJ2-7|NA|TRBV6-1
CASSEDGGSYEQYF
TGTGCCAGCAGTGAGGACGGGGGATCCTACGAGCAGTACTTC
>once|12|TRBJ2-1|NA|TRBV25-1
CASQMADNEQFF
TGTGCCAGCCAGATGGCAGACAATGAGCAGTTCTTC
>NA|13|TRBJ1-2|NA|TRBV28
CASSSTVDYGYTF
TGTGCCAGCAGTTCGACAGTTGACTATGGCTACACCTTC
>NA|13|TRBJ1-3|TRBD1|TRBV7-8
CADQGDSGNTIYF
TGTGCCGACCAGGGGGATTCTGGAAACACCATATATTTT
>NA|15|TRBJ2-7|NA|TRBV5-1
CASSLTRDRAYEQYF
TGCGCCAGCAGCCTTACTCGGGATCGGGCCTACGAGCAGTACTTC
>once|15|TRBJ1-4|NA|TRBV6-5
CASSYSSGTNEKLFF
TGTGCCAGCAGTTATTCTAGTGGGACTAATGAAAAACTGTTTTTT
>NA|15|TRBJ2-1|NA|TRBV27
CASKVYGTSYNEQFF
TGTGCCAGCAAGGTGTACGGGACCTCCTACAATGAGCAGTTCTTC
>NA|12|TRBJ2-3|NA|TRBV7-9
CASSWTTYTQYF
TGTGCCAGCAGCTGGACTACATATACGCAGTATTTT
>NA|15|TRBJ2-5|NA|TRBV9
CASSPDSDREETQYF
TGTGCCAGCAGCCCAGACTCTGACAGAGAAGAGACCCAGTACTTC
>NA|10|TRBJ2-1|NA|TRBV28
CASSDNEQFF
TGTGCCAGCAGTGACAATGAGCAGTTCTTC
>NA|15|TRBJ2-3|NA|TRBV9
CASSVILAGTDTQYF
TGTGCCAGCAGCGTAATTTTAGCGGGCACAGATACGCAGTATTTT
>NA|16|TRBJ2-1|NA|TRBV28
CASSFLRGDSYNEQFF
TGTGCCAGCAGTTTCTTAAGGGGGGACAGCTACAATGAGCAGTTCTTC